One sample yielded the 3 T cell receptor beta chains listed below, sequenced in a study of glioma-infiltrating T cells after dendritic cell vaccination. Clones were read by immunoSEQ multiplex PCR, and TCRdb kept only the in-frame ones, dropping some. The top ten clones hold less than 20% of a sample with 45,000 to 60,000 clones, approximately 80% of them seen once. Specified time point: after dendritic cell vaccination, including at tumor progression/relapse. The material sequenced was blood, taken after dendritic cell vaccination. Receptor source: a human donor with glioblastoma.

The chain recombines TRBV5-1 with TRBJ2-7; unclear D gene. V was shortened by 3 bases and J by 3 bases, with 19 bases between the two germline ends. Germline V gene sequence: CDR1 SGHRS, CDR2 YFSETQ. This CDR3 is 16 amino acids long. The CDR3: CASSSRYNPPIYEQYF. The CDR3 region has the DNA TGCGCCAGCAGCTCTAGGTACAATCCTCCTATCTACGAGCAGTACTTC.

This clone was detected only a few times. This chain's CDR3 is CASSGQVTNTEAFF. CDR3 DNA sequence: TGTGCCAGCAGCGGACAGGTGACGAACACTGAAGCTTTCTTT. V gene TRBV5-4 combines with J gene TRBJ1-1, with 7 bases lining up with TRBD1. Germline V lookup: CDR1 SGHNT, CDR2 YYREEE (reference sequence). The CDR3 consists of 14 residues. J gave up 1 base and V 4 bases, and 4 bases lay outside the gene matches.

CDR3 nucleotide sequence: TGTGCCAGCAGTTACGGTGGAGGGAACTATGGCTACACCTTC. It translates to CASSYGGGNYGYTF. The chain uses TRBV6-5 and TRBJ1-2; D ambiguous. CDR3 length: 14 amino acids. Trimming stripped 2 bases from V and 2 bases from J, with 9 bases between. In germline, CDR1 is MNHEY, CDR2 SVGAGI.